This T cell receptor (beta chain) is from a study of T cells after yellow fever vaccination. This clonotype was seen a few times. Its target is unknown. General study results and limits: At around 96% for CD4 and about 87% for CD8, most primary-vaccination clones showed up again after the booster.

CDR3 length equals 14 residues. CDR1 and CDR2 (germline): SEHNR, FQNEAQ (reference sequence). The ends were cut back, 3 bases at V and 10 bases at J, with 16 bases in the middle. From the 5' RACE reads, TCRdb called clonotypes with MiXCR, one entry per CDR3 protein. The table includes approximately 330,000 distinct CDR3 sequences, around 12% detected once. The chain has TRBV7-9 and TRBJ2-1, with D perhaps matching TRBD2 (5 bases). The sequence was collected from a man younger than 30 who received the YFV17D yellow fever vaccine. The starting material was CD4+ T cells sorted from PBMCs, obtained 15 days after the yellow fever booster vaccination. CDR3 sequence (DNA): TGTGCCAGCAGCTTTTCCCCCTCCGGGAACGAGCAGTTCTTC. It specifies CASSFSPSGNEQFF.